The 7 T cell receptor beta chains below come from one sample, sequenced in a study of control samples from healthy donors and cancer patients. Here immunoSEQ multiplex PCR was the method, and the copy in TCRdb shows in-frame clones only, minus some. This table has about 270,000 clones, approximately 80% appearing once. The sample comprised PBMCs. These receptor sequences come from a woman in her fifties or sixties with lung cancer.

This chain uses TRBV28 with TRBJ1-4, with D unclear. The CDR3 has 14 amino acids. Looked up from germline, CDR1 is MDHEN and CDR2 is SYDVKM. V was pared by 8 bases and J by 4 bases, with 14 bases between. The CDR3 sequence is CASVAGRINEKLFF. The CDR3 DNA reads TGTGCCAGCGTGGCAGGACGGATTAATGAAAAACTGTTTTTT.

This clone was counted only a few times. The rearrangement uses TRBV18 and TRBJ1-3; D is undetermined. Trimming stripped 1 base from V and 2 bases from J, with 9 bases between. Per germline, CDR1 KGHSH and CDR2 LQKENI. The CDR3 runs 15 residues. The CDR3 region is CASSPRAHTGNTIYF. For the CDR3, the DNA is TGTGCCAGCTCACCACGGGCCCATACTGGAAACACCATATATTTT.

This rearrangement joins TRBV11-2 to TRBJ2-6; D might be TRBD1 (5 bases). The CDR3 totals 16 residues. CDR1 SGHAT and CDR2 FQNNGV come from the germline V gene. With 5 bases removed from V and 2 bases from J, the gap between germline ends came to 13 bases. CDR3 nucleotides: TGTGCCAGCAGCCCCAGGGTGTGGCCTGGGGCCAACGTCCTGACTTTC. Protein: CASSPRVWPGANVLTF.

This sequence joins TRBV30 and TRBJ2-5, with D possibly being TRBD2 (6 bases). V lost 3 bases and J 0 bases, leaving 8 bases between the germline ends. Germline V CDR1 and CDR2: GTSNPN, SVGIG (reference sequence). CDR3 length: 13 amino acids. Here the CDR3 DNA reads TGTGCCTGGAGCCGGGGGAACCAAGAGACCCAGTACTTC. Translating it yields CAWSRGNQETQYF.

The genes are TRBV4-1 and TRBJ2-1; 8 bases match TRBD2. J was trimmed by 12 bases and V by 0 bases; bases with no gene match: 10. CDR1 is MGHRA, CDR2 YSYEKL, per germline. This CDR3 is built from 15 residues. The CDR3 reads CASSQESLAASRQFF. Written as DNA, the CDR3 is TGCGCCAGCAGCCAAGAGTCACTAGCGGCCTCGAGGCAGTTCTTC.

The chain links TRBV30 to TRBJ1-1; perhaps TRBD1 as D (5 bases). There are 14 residues in the CDR3. The germline CDR1 and CDR2 sequences are GTSNPN and SVGIG (reference sequence). Trimming stripped 7 bases from V and 0 bases from J, with 15 bases between. CDR3 loop: CASTLGTMNTEAFF. CDR3 DNA sequence: TGTGCCTCAACCCTTGGGACCATGAACACTGAAGCTTTCTTT.

The chain couples TRBV14 to TRBJ1-1; 7 bases match TRBD1. Losses at the gene ends were 4 bases for V and 1 base for J; bases not matched to a gene: 9. CDR1 SGHDN and CDR2 FVKESK come from the germline V gene. CDR3 length equals 16 residues. The CDR3, as DNA: TGTGCCAGCAGCCCTAATCCGGGACAGAAGAACACTGAAGCTTTCTTT. This encodes CASSPNPGQKNTEAFF.